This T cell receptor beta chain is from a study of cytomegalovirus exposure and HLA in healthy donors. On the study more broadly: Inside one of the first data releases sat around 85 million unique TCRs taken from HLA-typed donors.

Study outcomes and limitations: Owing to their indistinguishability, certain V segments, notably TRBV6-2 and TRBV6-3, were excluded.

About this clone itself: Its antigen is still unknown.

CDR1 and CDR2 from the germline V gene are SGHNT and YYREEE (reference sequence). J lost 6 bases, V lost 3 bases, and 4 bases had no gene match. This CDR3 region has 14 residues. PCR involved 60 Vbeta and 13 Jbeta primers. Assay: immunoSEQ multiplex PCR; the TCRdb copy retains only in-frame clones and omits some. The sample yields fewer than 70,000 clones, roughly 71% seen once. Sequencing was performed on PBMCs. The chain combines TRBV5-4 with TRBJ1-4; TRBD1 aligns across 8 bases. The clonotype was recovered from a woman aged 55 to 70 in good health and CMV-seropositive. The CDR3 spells CASSSDRVDEKLFF. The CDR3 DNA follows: TGTGCCAGCAGCTCGGACAGGGTAGATGAAAAACTGTTTTTT.